A single sample gave rise to the 18 T cell receptor beta chains below, sequenced in a study of molecular identifiers for immune sequencing clone quantification. TCRdb processed the PCR reads anew with MiXCR; each CDR3 protein has one entry. The data contain 400,000 to 600,000 distinct CDR3 sequences, roughly 23% of them seen just once; the ten biggest clones take up about 0.8%. The sequencing sample was made of naive CD8+ T cells from blood, with Jurkat cell RNA spiked in. Indicated subset: FACS-sorted CD8+CD4-CCR7+CD45RA+ naive T cells. These TCRs come from a human donor in good health. Some libraries in this study had Jurkat cell RNA spiked in.

For this clonotype: One end of the junction varies from germline; a read error may be responsible. The chain joins TRBV9 to TRBJ2-3, with D uncertain. The CDR3 is 15 amino acids. The germline V gene has CDR1 SGDLS and CDR2 YYNGEE. Here the CDR3 DNA reads TGTGCCGGCAGCCCAGACTGGTCATATACAGATACGCAGTATTTT. Amino acid sequence: CAGSPDWSYTDTQYF.

Worth noting for this clonotype: This may be a read error: a much more frequent sequence differs by one nucleotide. V is TRBV5-3 and J is TRBJ1-1, with 9 bases that match TRBD1. TRBV5-3 is an ORF, with its function uncertain. V shed 8 bases, J shed 5 bases, and the junction held 7 bases outside the gene matches. This CDR3 has 13 residues. This chain's CDR3 is CASRRTGETEAFF. The CDR3 DNA is TGTGCCAGCAGACGGACAGGGGAGACTGAAGCTTTCTTT.

The sample holds a few counts of this clonotype. The chain combines TRBV24-1 with TRBJ2-3; 13 bases agree with TRBD2. The junction had 10 bases not matched to a gene; V was cut back by 3 bases and J by 14 bases. CDR1 KGHDR and CDR2 SFDVKD come from the germline V gene. This CDR3 comprises 15 residues. The CDR3, as DNA: TGTGCCACCAGTGATGGGACTAGCGGGGCCTATAGGGTGTATTTT. Translating it yields CATSDGTSGAYRVYF.

This clonotype was observed at least ten times. The chain is built from TRBV7-9 and TRBJ2-7, with TRBD1 as a possible D gene (6 bases). V was clipped by 5 bases and J by 3 bases, with 17 bases between them. Germline-derived CDR1 and CDR2 are SEHNR and FQNEAQ (reference sequence). This CDR3 spans 15 amino acids. CDR3 DNA: TGTGCCAGCAGCCACCGGGACAAAGAGGGCTACGAGCAGTACTTC. This encodes CASSHRDKEGYEQYF.

This clonotype came up a few times. V is TRBV12-3 or TRBV12-4 and J is TRBJ2-4; 9 nucleotides align to TRBD2. The CDR3 consists of 15 residues. Trimming took 6 bases from V and 1 from J; bases not matched to a gene: 4. The CDR3 sequence: CASRWSGGAKNIQYF. The CDR3 DNA reads TGTGCCAGCAGGTGGAGCGGGGGGGCCAAAAACATTCAGTACTTC.

This clonotype appeared a single time. Compared with germline, one end of the junction differs, possibly owing to a read error. The gene calls are TRBV5-3 and TRBJ2-3; 10 bases map to TRBD2. TRBV5-3 is annotated as an ORF whose role is uncertain. The CDR3 is 17 amino acids. This chain's CDR3 is CASSLVSGGAAADTQYF. The DNA of the CDR3 is TGTGCCAGCAGCTTGGTGAGCGGGGGGGCCGCGGCAGATACGCAGTATTTT.

This chain connects TRBV4-1 to TRBJ2-3; 11 bases align to TRBD2. V was clipped by 4 bases and J by 6 bases; unmatched bases: 9. The CDR3 length is 16 residues. CDR1 is MGHRA, CDR2 YSYEKL, per germline. The CDR3 nucleotides read TGCGCCAGCAGCCTCGGACTAGCGGGCCACCGGGATACGCAGTATTTT. Its protein is CASSLGLAGHRDTQYF.

This clonotype was counted a few times. The rearrangement joins TRBV10-2 to TRBJ2-3; 9 nucleotides agree with TRBD2. The CDR3 is 14 amino acids. Germline lookup yields CDR1 WSHSY and CDR2 SAAADI. V dropped 4 bases and J dropped 5; count of bases not matched to a gene: 4. CDR3 sequence (DNA): TGCGCCAGCAGTGCTGCACTAGCGGGAGATACGCAGTATTTT. Encoded protein: CASSAALAGDTQYF.

V gene TRBV9 combines with J gene TRBJ2-5; 7 bases line up with TRBD1. The CDR3 extends over 16 amino acids. Germline V gene lookup returns CDR1 SGDLS and CDR2 YYNGEE. J lost 1 base, V lost 3 bases, and 9 bases had no gene match. CDR3 DNA: TGTGCCAGCAGCGAAGACACACCAGGGGGCCAAGAGACCCAGTACTTC. This codes for CASSEDTPGGQETQYF.

To note about this clonotype: Since a much larger clone is just one base distant, this may be a read error. The CDR3 DNA sequence: TGCGCCAGCAGCCAAGATATTGGGACAGGGGCCTATGGCTACGCCTTC. Translated: CASSQDIGTGAYGYAF. V gene TRBV4-3 combines with J gene TRBJ1-2, with TRBD1 identical over 10 bases. This CDR3 has 16 residues. Germline CDR1 and CDR2: LGHNA and YSLEER.

This clonotype has more than one count but fewer than ten. The V and J genes are TRBV2 and TRBJ1-4; D is perhaps TRBD1 (5 bases). The germline V and J ends were trimmed by 6 bases and 6 bases, with 14 bases remaining between them. The CDR3 is 14 amino acids. CDR1 and CDR2 (germline): SNHLY, FYNNEI. Here the CDR3 reads CASRDRGGDEKLFF. The CDR3 DNA follows: TGTGCCAGCAGAGACAGAGGTGGCGATGAAAAACTGTTTTTT.

This clonotype was recorded a few times. CDR3 protein: CASSPLVGQSSYEQYF. CDR3 sequence (DNA): TGTGCCAGCAGCCCTCTAGTTGGCCAGAGCTCCTACGAGCAGTACTTC. The chain recombines TRBV7-2 with TRBJ2-7; D not certain. Germline CDR1 is SGHTA and CDR2 is FQGNSA. CDR3 length: 16 residues. Trimming stripped 5 bases from V and 0 bases from J, with 17 bases between.

The chain uses TRBV4-3 and TRBJ2-7; perhaps TRBD2 as D (6 bases). Germline V gives CDR1 LGHNA, CDR2 YSLEER. The germline V and J ends were trimmed by 0 bases and 9 bases, with 27 bases remaining between them. The CDR3 loop spans 18 amino acids. CDR3 sequence reads: CASSQDEAPGLRSRGQYF. CDR3 sequence (DNA): TGCGCCAGCAGCCAAGATGAGGCCCCGGGACTCCGGTCTAGAGGGCAGTACTTC.

This clonotype was seen a few times. The chain uses TRBV10-3 and TRBJ1-5; D remains ambiguous. Germline assignment: CDR1 ENHRY and CDR2 SYGVKD. Trimming removed 6 bases at V and 0 bases at J, with 9 bases between. The CDR3 consists of 14 residues. The CDR3 bases are TGTGCCATCAGCCAACATATTAGCAATCAGCCCCAGCATTTT. This translates into CAISQHISNQPQHF.

The V and J genes are TRBV24-1 and TRBJ2-1; 11 bases match TRBD2. V shed 4 bases, J shed 5 bases, and the junction held 9 bases outside the gene matches. The CDR3 covers 17 residues. Germline lookup yields CDR1 KGHDR and CDR2 SFDVKD. CDR3 protein: CATSEHYPGLADNEQFF. The CDR3 coding sequence is TGTGCCACCAGTGAGCACTACCCGGGACTAGCGGACAATGAGCAGTTCTTC.

This clonotype was seen at least ten times. The chain joins TRBV14 to TRBJ2-2, with D hard to call. The length of the CDR3 is 16 residues. Germline assignment: CDR1 SGHDN and CDR2 FVKESK. V shed 0 bases and J shed 5 bases, with 13 bases lying between them. The CDR3 is CASSQDEAVLTGELFF. As DNA, the CDR3 is TGTGCCAGCAGCCAAGATGAGGCAGTTTTAACCGGGGAGCTGTTTTTT.

The chain links TRBV6-5 to TRBJ2-2; the D call may be TRBD1 or TRBD2 (5 bases each). V was pared by 0 bases and J by 0 bases, with 14 bases between. Looked up from germline, CDR1 is MNHEY and CDR2 is SVGAGI. This CDR3 is 18 amino acids long. The CDR3 loop is CASSYSKGAGSNTGELFF. In DNA, the CDR3 is TGTGCCAGCAGTTACTCAAAAGGGGCGGGCTCGAACACCGGGGAGCTGTTTTTT.

The chain carries TRBV12-3 or TRBV12-4 and TRBJ1-5; 7 nucleotides align to TRBD1. CDR3 size: 14 residues. The ends lost 7 bases at V and 2 bases at J; junction bases unmatched: 5. DNA for the CDR3: TGTGCCAGCACCCGCGGACAGGGCAATCAGCCCCAGCATTTT. This codes for CASTRGQGNQPQHF.